One and the same sample provided the 16 T cell receptor beta chains below, sequenced in a study of metastatic and nonmetastatic thyroid tumors. Through MiXCR, TCRdb re-clonotyped the PCR reads. Of 11,000 to 15,000 clones listed, about 27% are singletons. Thyroid surgery had not been preceded by any treatment in any patient. The sequenced sample consisted of tumor tissue. Receptor source: a female donor with papillary thyroid cancer or a benign thyroid nodule (not recorded which). Some clones in this sample may be carry-over from other donors' samples.

This clone is labeled medium-sized (0.01 to 0.1%). The chain has TRBV5-1 and TRBJ2-2; 9 nucleotides line up with TRBD1. The CDR3 has 14 amino acids. CDR1 SGHRS and CDR2 YFSETQ come from the germline V gene. J gave up 5 bases and V 9 bases, and 8 bases lay outside the gene matches. For the CDR3, the DNA is TGCGCCACCAATCCGGGACAGGGAACCGGGGAGCTGTTTTTT. Translation: CATNPGQGTGELFF.

V usage is TRBV30 and J usage is TRBJ1-2; D possibly corresponds to TRBD1 (5 bases). CDR1 GTSNPN and CDR2 SVGIG come from the germline V gene (reference sequence). The V end lost 4 bases, the J end lost 4 bases, and 10 bases lay between the germline ends. The CDR3 runs 12 residues. CDR3 DNA sequence: TGTGCCTGGACCCGACAGATCTATGGCTACACCTTC. Protein sequence: CAWTRQIYGYTF.

By sample share, this clone is medium-sized (0.01 to 0.1%). The rearrangement uses TRBV28 and TRBJ2-1; D unresolved. CDR1 and CDR2 from the germline V gene are MDHEN and SYDVKM. V was cut by 2 bases and J by 0 bases, with 17 bases left in between. The CDR3 is 18 residues long. The CDR3 DNA is TGTGCCAGCAGTTTAAATCTTGGCTTACAAAGCTCCTACAATGAGCAGTTCTTC. Its translation: CASSLNLGLQSSYNEQFF.

CDR3 protein: CAMRTGGNTGELFF. The CDR3 DNA reads TGTGCCATGAGGACAGGGGGTAACACCGGGGAGCTGTTTTTT. This chain links TRBV10-3 with TRBJ2-2; TRBD1 agrees at 10 bases. Losses at the gene ends were 9 bases for V and 2 bases for J; bases not matched to a gene: 3. From germline, CDR1 is ENHRY and CDR2 SYGVKD. The CDR3 has 14 residues.

This clone has only one observation. The V call is TRBV4-1, the J call TRBJ2-7; D call uncertain. The CDR3 extends over 12 amino acids. Germline V gene data show CDR1 as MGHRA and CDR2 as YSYEKL. Trimming pared 0 bases from V and 7 bases from J, leaving 7 bases between. This CDR3 reads CASSQESREQYF. The CDR3 region has the DNA TGCGCCAGCAGCCAAGAATCCAGGGAGCAGTACTTC.

J is TRBJ1-6 and V is TRBV20-1; D may be TRBD1 (5 bases). The ends were cut back, 3 bases at V and 7 bases at J, with 13 bases in the middle. The CDR3 length is 14 residues. CDR1 and CDR2 from the germline V gene are DFQATT and SNEGSKA (reference sequence). The CDR3 protein is CSARWQGSNSPLHF. The CDR3 nucleotides read TGCAGTGCTAGGTGGCAGGGAAGCAATTCACCCCTCCACTTT.

This chain links TRBV30 with TRBJ1-4, with 7 bases identical to TRBD1. V gave up 3 bases and J gave up 8 bases; unmatched junction bases: 12. The V gene's germline CDR1 is GTSNPN and CDR2 SVGIG (reference sequence). This CDR3 is built from 15 residues. CDR3: CAWSEPYRGGEKLFF. CDR3 DNA: TGTGCCTGGAGCGAGCCGTACAGGGGTGGCGAAAAACTGTTTTTT.

This chain links TRBV27 with TRBJ2-7; possible D gene TRBD1, 6 bases. Trimming stripped 6 bases from V and 5 bases from J, with 17 bases between. The length of the CDR3 is 14 residues. Germline CDR1 and CDR2: MNHEY and SMNVEV (reference sequence). CDR3 nucleotides: TGTGCCAGCAGCACATCCGACAGGCTCCACGAGCAGTACTTC. Amino acid sequence: CASSTSDRLHEQYF.

The chain links TRBV6-1 to TRBJ1-2; D might be TRBD1 (6 bases). The germline V gene encodes CDR1 MNHNS and CDR2 SASEGT. Trimming took 6 bases from V and 0 from J, leaving 11 bases between them. The CDR3 runs to 14 residues. CDR3 coding DNA: TGTGCCAGCAGGACAGGTCTCACTAACTATGGCTACACCTTC. Amino acid sequence: CASRTGLTNYGYTF.

This chain uses TRBV20-1 with TRBJ2-5; 9 bases agree with TRBD2. This CDR3 contains 14 residues. In germline, CDR1 is DFQATT, CDR2 SNEGSKA (reference sequence). V lost 3 bases and J lost 3; bases outside the gene matches: 5. CDR3 sequence (DNA): TGCAGTGCTAGGATGGCTAGCGGGGAAGAGACCCAGTACTTC. As protein: CSARMASGEETQYF.

This clone qualifies as medium-sized. The chain couples TRBV5-1 to TRBJ2-7; 9 bases line up with TRBD1. Germline V lookup: CDR1 SGHRS, CDR2 YFSETQ. The CDR3 sequence is 14 residues long. V was pared by 4 bases and J by 5 bases, with 7 bases of the junction left unmatched. In DNA, the CDR3 is TGCGCCAGCAGCCCCGGGGACAGGGAAAACGAGCAGTACTTC. It encodes CASSPGDRENEQYF.

In its sample, this clone is medium-sized. The V and J genes are TRBV6-2 or TRBV6-3 and TRBJ1-2; TRBD1 matches 10 bases. V gave up 1 base and J gave up 4 bases; unmatched junction bases: 3. The germline V gene has CDR1 MNHEY and CDR2 SVGEGT. This CDR3 region has 15 residues. The CDR3 protein is CASSYWTGGFYGYTF. The CDR3 DNA reads TGTGCCAGCAGTTACTGGACAGGGGGGTTCTATGGCTACACCTTC.

This clone was detected once. V gene TRBV11-2 combines with J gene TRBJ1-2; 7 bases agree with TRBD1. Germline trimming cut 5 bases from V and 0 bases from J; bases unmatched to any gene: 9. CDR1 SGHAT and CDR2 FQNNGV come from the germline V gene. The CDR3 is made up of 16 amino acids. CDR3 in amino acids: CASSHAGTEPNYGYTF. Here the CDR3 DNA reads TGTGCCAGCAGCCATGCCGGGACAGAGCCTAACTATGGCTACACCTTC. Based on the CDR3 plus reference TRBV11-2 and TRBJ1-2, the full variable domain is EAGVAQSPRYKIIEKRQSVAFWCNPISGHATLYWYQQILGQGPKLLIQFQNNGVVDDSQLPKDRFSAERLKGVDSTLKIQPAKLEDSAVYLCASSHAGTEPNYGYTFGSGTRLTVV.

This clone was counted at least ten times. J is TRBJ2-1 and V is TRBV4-1, with 9 bases fitting TRBD2. With 1 base clipped from V and 8 bases from J, the junction kept 6 bases outside the gene matches. Germline lookup yields CDR1 MGHRA and CDR2 YSYEKL. The CDR3 covers 15 residues. The CDR3: CASSQAVAGDHEQFF. Written as DNA, the CDR3 is TGCGCCAGCAGCCAAGCCGTAGCGGGGGACCATGAGCAGTTCTTC.

In its sample, this clone was seen a few times. The J gene is TRBJ1-5, the V gene TRBV2; D ambiguous. The ends were cut back, 2 bases at V and 5 bases at J, with 13 bases in the middle. Germline values: CDR1 SNHLY, CDR2 FYNNEI. The CDR3 covers 15 residues. This CDR3 is CASSENRQVYQPQHF. As DNA, the CDR3 is TGTGCCAGCAGTGAAAATCGCCAGGTCTATCAGCCCCAGCATTTT.

This chain links TRBV28 with TRBJ1-2; unclear D gene. Trimming shortened V by 5 bases and J by 2 bases, and 6 bases separated the two germline ends. Per the germline V gene, CDR1 is MDHEN and CDR2 is SYDVKM. This CDR3 region has 12 residues. The CDR3 DNA is TGTGCCAGCAGTAGACTCAACTATGGCTACACCTTC. Translating gives CASSRLNYGYTF.